These 15 T cell receptor beta chains came from one sample sequenced in a study of beta chain features in type 1 diabetes. Whole-study findings and limits: All four CD4+ subsets from Type 1 diabetes patients carried moderately but significantly shorter TCRB CDR3s.

Their antigen targets remain unknown. The sequenced template was cDNA made from the entire isolated RNA. Sequenced by immunoSEQ multiplex PCR; TCRdb stores in-frame clones only, minus some. The table includes 630,000 or so clones, around an eighth detected once. Sequencing was carried out using naive CD4+ T cells from blood. All receptors derive from a man between 18 and 35 years old with type 1 diabetes.

The V gene is TRBV5-1, the J gene TRBJ2-7; the D is unclear. The CDR3 runs 14 residues. V dropped 0 bases and J dropped 0 bases, with 7 bases sitting between them. The V gene's germline CDR1 is SGHRS and CDR2 YFSETQ. The CDR3 DNA follows: TGCGCCAGCAGCTTGGCGGTAGACTCCTACGAGCAGTACTTC. It yields the protein CASSLAVDSYEQYF.

This rearrangement joins TRBV5-1 to TRBJ1-1; D gene uncertain. This CDR3 spans 14 amino acids. Per the germline V gene, CDR1 is SGHRS and CDR2 is YFSETQ. The germline V and J ends were trimmed by 7 bases and 7 bases, with 20 bases remaining between them. The CDR3 loop is CASASLNPEDEAFF. CDR3 DNA: TGCGCCAGCGCTTCACTAAACCCGGAGGATGAAGCTTTCTTT.

This chain links TRBV5-4 with TRBJ2-3, with D possibly matching TRBD2 (7 bases). V lost 0 bases and J lost 4, with 12 bases in between. The CDR3 runs to 15 residues. The V gene's germline CDR1 is SGHNT and CDR2 YYREEE (reference sequence). In DNA, the CDR3 is TGTGCCAGCAGCTTGGCCAAGGGGGGGTCAGATACGCAGTATTTT. Translated, it gives CASSLAKGGSDTQYF. Filled out from reference TRBV5-4 and TRBJ2-3, the complete variable domain reads ETGVTQSPTHLIKTRGQQVTLRCSSQSGHNTVSWYQQALGQGPQFIFQYYREEENGRGNFPPRFSGLQFPNYSSELNVNALELDDSALYLCASSLAKGGSDTQYFGPGTRLTVL.

This clone occurred a few times. CDR3 nucleotide sequence: TGTGCCAGCGTGCTCGGGACAGGGGCTTCGGCCCTCCACTTT. Translating it yields CASVLGTGASALHF. The rearrangement links TRBV6-5 to TRBJ1-6; 10 nucleotides line up with TRBD1. Germline V gene lookup returns CDR1 MNHEY and CDR2 SVGAGI. Trimming at V came to 8 bases and at J to 14 bases, leaving 12 bases not matched to a gene. This CDR3 has 14 residues.

This clone has more than one count but fewer than ten. Other DNA sequences in this specimen translate into the identical CDR3. The chain employs TRBV18 and TRBJ1-2, with TRBD1 matching 9 bases. Germline values: CDR1 KGHSH, CDR2 LQKENI. The CDR3 is 15 amino acids. With V trimmed by 3 bases and J by 3 bases, 5 bases remained unmatched. The CDR3 DNA sequence: TGTGCCAGCTCACCCTCGGGACAGGGCGACTATGGCTACACCTTC. Protein product: CASSPSGQGDYGYTF.

This sequence joins TRBV25-1 and TRBJ2-1, with D perhaps assigned TRBD1 or TRBD2 (5 bases each). The V end was cut by 4 bases, the J end by 8 bases, with 15 bases between. CDR3 size: 14 residues. CDR1 is MGHDK and CDR2 is SYGVNS in the germline V gene. Here the CDR3 reads CASSAPGDQYEQFF. The CDR3 nucleotides read TGTGCCAGCAGTGCCCCCGGGGACCAGTATGAGCAGTTCTTC.

The chain has TRBV7-6 and TRBJ2-1; 8 bases match TRBD2. V shed 5 bases, J shed 2 bases, and the junction held 5 bases outside the gene matches. There are 15 residues in the CDR3. The germline V gene has CDR1 SGHVS and CDR2 FNYEAQ. The CDR3 here is CASSRGGLAYNEQFF. CDR3 bases: TGTGCCAGCAGCCGGGGGGGCCTTGCCTACAATGAGCAGTTCTTC.

The chain has TRBV28 and TRBJ2-5; D is unclear. V was shortened by 2 bases and J by 1 base, with 5 bases between the two germline ends. Germline CDR1 is MDHEN and CDR2 is SYDVKM. The length of the CDR3 is 13 residues. In DNA form, the CDR3 reads TGTGCCAGCAGTTTACGATTCCAAGAGACCCAGTACTTC. It yields the protein CASSLRFQETQYF.

V and J are TRBV7-9 and TRBJ2-7, with 9 bases aligning to TRBD1. The CDR3 length is 12 residues. V lost 5 bases, J lost 7 bases, and 3 bases stayed unmatched. Germline-derived CDR1 and CDR2 are SEHNR and FQNEAQ (reference sequence). CDR3 nucleotide sequence: TGTGCCAGCAGCCAGGGGACAGGGGAGCAGTACTTC. It translates to CASSQGTGEQYF.

The V and J genes are TRBV30 and TRBJ1-5; D possibly corresponds to TRBD1 (6 bases). Germline CDR1 and CDR2: GTSNPN and SVGIG (reference sequence). The CDR3 is 13 residues long. V dropped 1 base and J dropped 5 bases, with 9 bases sitting between them. CDR3 DNA: TGTGCCTGGAGTGGACAGGTCGATCAGCCCCAGCATTTT. Residues: CAWSGQVDQPQHF.

The sample holds a few counts of this clone. The CDR3 DNA reads TGTGCCAGCAGCGGACATGTGGAGCAGTACTTC. Amino acid sequence: CASSGHVEQYF. V and J are TRBV7-6 and TRBJ2-7; perhaps TRBD1 as D (5 bases). V shed 5 bases and J shed 7 bases, with 9 bases lying between them. Germline assignment: CDR1 SGHVS and CDR2 FNYEAQ. This CDR3 region has 11 residues. Looking up the rest from reference TRBV7-6 and TRBJ2-7 gives the full variable domain: GAGVSQSPRYKVTKRGQDVALRCDPISGHVSLYWYRQALGQGPEFLTYFNYEAQQDKSGLPNDRFSAERPEGSISTLTIQRTEQRDSAMYRCASSGHVEQYFGPGTRLTVT.

The genes are TRBV30 and TRBJ2-1; 9 nucleotides line up with TRBD2. Germline-derived CDR1 and CDR2 are GTSNPN and SVGIG (reference sequence). The ends lost 6 bases at V and 8 bases at J; junction bases unmatched: 11. This CDR3 has 14 residues. CDR3 residues: CACATWGGRDEQFF. The CDR3 nucleotides are TGTGCCTGCGCCACATGGGGCGGGAGGGATGAGCAGTTCTTC.

The chain couples TRBV19 to TRBJ1-5; TRBD1 is a possible D gene (5 bases). CDR3 length: 14 residues. Trimming stripped 6 bases from V and 7 bases from J, with 16 bases between. Germline CDR1 LNHDA, CDR2 SQIVND (reference sequence). The CDR3 here is CASRMAAGGQPQHF. The CDR3 DNA reads as TGTGCCAGTAGGATGGCCGCCGGGGGACAGCCCCAGCATTTT.

A few counts support this clone. This rearrangement joins TRBV6-1 to TRBJ2-3; D ambiguous. Trimming took 7 bases from V and 7 from J, leaving 18 bases between them. Germline CDR1 and CDR2: MNHNS and SASEGT. This CDR3 is built from 14 residues. CDR3 loop: CASTFQGEFNTQYF. CDR3 in DNA: TGTGCCAGCACTTTTCAAGGAGAATTCAATACGCAGTATTTT.

This clone was counted between two and nine times. Written as DNA, the CDR3 is TGTGCCAGCAGCTTAACTGATGTCTCCTACGAGCAGTACTTC. Protein sequence: CASSLTDVSYEQYF. V and J are TRBV7-2 and TRBJ2-7; no definite D call. Per germline, CDR1 SGHTA and CDR2 FQGNSA. V dropped 2 bases and J dropped 0 bases, with 8 bases sitting between them. The CDR3 runs to 14 residues.